This T cell receptor (beta chain) was sequenced in a study of identical twins. TCRdb called the 5' RACE reads again in MiXCR, with one record for every CDR3 protein. The repertoire consists of about 500,000 distinct CDR3 sequences, with 13% to 15% occurring once and the leading ten covering 0.8% to 1%. In its sample, this clonotype was seen a few times. The target antigen is unknown. Points from the study as a whole: Compared with models, monozygotic twins showed more out-of-frame TCR alpha sharing. Whereas memory repertoires showed no such difference, abundant cord blood beta clonotypes carried fewer insertions. Shared out-of-frame alpha sequences (those common to twins) showed excess low generation probability.

Between the trimmed V and J ends, which lost 5 bases and 0 bases, there was a span of 9 bases. Germline loops: CDR1 SGHRS, CDR2 YFSETQ. This CDR3 spans 14 amino acids. These same records also appear under a second study, on yellow fever vaccine responses in identical twins.

Input material: CD4+ T cells sorted from blood. The V and J genes are TRBV5-1 and TRBJ2-1; D gene uncertain. This sequence was found in a woman between 18 and 29 years old in good health. The CDR3 DNA sequence: TGCGCCAGCAGACTTTTTAGCTCCTACAATGAGCAGTTCTTC. Translated, it gives CASRLFSSYNEQFF.